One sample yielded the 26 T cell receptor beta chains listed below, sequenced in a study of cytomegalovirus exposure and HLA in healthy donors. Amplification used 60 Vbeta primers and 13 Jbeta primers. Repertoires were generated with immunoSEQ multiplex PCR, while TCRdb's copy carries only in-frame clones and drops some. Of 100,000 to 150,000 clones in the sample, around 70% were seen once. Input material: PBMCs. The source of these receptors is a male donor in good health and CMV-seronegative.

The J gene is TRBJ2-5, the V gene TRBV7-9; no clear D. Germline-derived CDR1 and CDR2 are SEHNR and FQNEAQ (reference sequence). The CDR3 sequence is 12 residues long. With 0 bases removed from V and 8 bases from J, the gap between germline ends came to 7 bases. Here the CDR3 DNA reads TGTGCCAGCAGCTTAGCCGCACTAACCCAGTACTTC. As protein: CASSLAALTQYF. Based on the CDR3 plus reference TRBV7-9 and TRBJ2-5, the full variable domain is DTGVSQNPRHKITKRGQNVTFRCDPISEHNRLYWYRQTLGQGPEFLTYFQNEAQLEKSRLLSDRFSAERPKGSFSTLEIQRTEQGDSAMYLCASSLAALTQYFGPGTRLLVL.

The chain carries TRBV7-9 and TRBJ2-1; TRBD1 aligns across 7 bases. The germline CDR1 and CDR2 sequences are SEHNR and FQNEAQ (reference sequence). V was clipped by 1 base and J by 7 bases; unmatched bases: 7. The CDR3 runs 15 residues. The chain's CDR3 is CASSLVAGGWNEQFF. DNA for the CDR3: TGTGCCAGCAGCTTAGTGGCAGGGGGATGGAATGAGCAGTTCTTC.

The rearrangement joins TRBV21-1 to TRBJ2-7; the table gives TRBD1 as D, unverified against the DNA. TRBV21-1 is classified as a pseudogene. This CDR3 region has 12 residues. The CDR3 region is CASSKKGDEQYF. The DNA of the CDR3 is TGTGCCAGCAGCAAAAAGGGGGACGAGCAGTACTTC.

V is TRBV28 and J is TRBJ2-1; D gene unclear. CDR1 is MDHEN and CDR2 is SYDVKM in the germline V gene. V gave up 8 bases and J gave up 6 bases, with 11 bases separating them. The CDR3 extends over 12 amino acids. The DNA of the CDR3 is TGTGCCAGCTCTCCTAGGTTCAATGAGCAGTTCTTC. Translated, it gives CASSPRFNEQFF.

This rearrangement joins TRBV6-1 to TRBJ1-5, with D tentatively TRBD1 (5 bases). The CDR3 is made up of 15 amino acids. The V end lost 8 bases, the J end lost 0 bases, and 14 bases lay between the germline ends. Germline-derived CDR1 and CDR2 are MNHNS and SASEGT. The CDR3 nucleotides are TGTGCCAGCCAACAGGAACCTAATAGCAATCAGCCCCAGCATTTT. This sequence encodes CASQQEPNSNQPQHF.

The CDR3 loop is CASSPPTGSSYNSPLHF. The DNA of the CDR3 is TGTGCCAGCAGTCCACCGACAGGGAGCTCCTATAATTCACCCCTCCACTTT. The chain is built from TRBV28 and TRBJ1-6; 7 nucleotides match TRBD1. V shed 5 bases, J shed 0 bases, and the junction held 7 bases outside the gene matches. CDR1 and CDR2 (germline): MDHEN, SYDVKM. This CDR3 comprises 17 residues.

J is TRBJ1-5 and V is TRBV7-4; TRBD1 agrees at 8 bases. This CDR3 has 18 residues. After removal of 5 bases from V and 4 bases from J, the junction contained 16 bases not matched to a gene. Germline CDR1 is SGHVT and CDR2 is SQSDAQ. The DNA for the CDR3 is TGTGCCAGCAGCCCCCTGGTGAGACAGGGGTCGCCTAATCAGCCCCAGCATTTT. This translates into CASSPLVRQGSPNQPQHF.

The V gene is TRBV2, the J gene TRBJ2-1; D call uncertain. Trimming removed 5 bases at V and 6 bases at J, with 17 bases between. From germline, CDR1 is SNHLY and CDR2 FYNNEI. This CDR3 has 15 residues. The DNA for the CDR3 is TGTGCCAGCAGTATCATTCTGGGCCAGTCCAATGAGCAGTTCTTC. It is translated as CASSIILGQSNEQFF.

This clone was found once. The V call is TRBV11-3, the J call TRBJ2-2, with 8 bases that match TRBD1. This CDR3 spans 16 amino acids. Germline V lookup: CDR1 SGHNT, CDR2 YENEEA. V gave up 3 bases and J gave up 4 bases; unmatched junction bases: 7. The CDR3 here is CASSFADRGGTGELFF. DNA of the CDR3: TGTGCCAGCAGCTTCGCTGACAGGGGAGGCACCGGGGAGCTGTTTTTT.

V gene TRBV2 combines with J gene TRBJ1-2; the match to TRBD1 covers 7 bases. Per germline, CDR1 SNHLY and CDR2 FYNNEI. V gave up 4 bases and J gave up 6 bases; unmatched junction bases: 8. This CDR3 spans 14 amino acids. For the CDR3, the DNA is TGTGCCAGCAGTGTGAACCGGGACAGTCATGGCTACACCTTC. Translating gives CASSVNRDSHGYTF.

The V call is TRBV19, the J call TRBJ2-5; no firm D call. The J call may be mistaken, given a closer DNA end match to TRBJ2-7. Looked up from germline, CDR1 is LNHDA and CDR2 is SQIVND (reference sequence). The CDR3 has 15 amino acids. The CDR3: CASSIGFINRYEQYF. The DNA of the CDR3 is TGTGCCAGTAGTATAGGGTTCATAAACCGCTACGAGCAGTACTTC.

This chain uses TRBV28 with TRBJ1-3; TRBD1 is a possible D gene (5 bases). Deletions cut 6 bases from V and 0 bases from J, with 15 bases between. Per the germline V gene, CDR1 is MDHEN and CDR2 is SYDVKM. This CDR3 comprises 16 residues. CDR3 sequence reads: CASSPNYRSSGNTIYF. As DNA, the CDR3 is TGTGCCAGCAGCCCCAACTACAGGAGCTCTGGAAACACCATATATTTT. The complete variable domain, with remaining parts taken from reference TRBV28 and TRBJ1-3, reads DVKVTQSSRYLVKRTGEKVFLECVQDMDHENMFWYRQDPGLGLRLIYFSYDVKMKEKGDIPEGYSVSREKKERFSLILESASTNQTSMYLCASSPNYRSSGNTIYFGEGSWLTVV.

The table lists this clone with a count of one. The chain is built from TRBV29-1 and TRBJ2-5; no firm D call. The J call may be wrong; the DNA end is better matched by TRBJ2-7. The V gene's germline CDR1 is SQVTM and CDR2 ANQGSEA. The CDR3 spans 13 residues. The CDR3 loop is CSVEGESSYEQYF. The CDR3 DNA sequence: TGCAGCGTTGAGGGCGAGTCCTCCTACGAGCAGTACTTC.

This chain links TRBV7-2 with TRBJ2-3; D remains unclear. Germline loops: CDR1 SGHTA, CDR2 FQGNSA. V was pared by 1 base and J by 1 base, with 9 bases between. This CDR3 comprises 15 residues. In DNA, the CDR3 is TGTGCCAGCAGCTTAGGGGCTGGGCGCACAGATACGCAGTATTTT. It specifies CASSLGAGRTDTQYF.

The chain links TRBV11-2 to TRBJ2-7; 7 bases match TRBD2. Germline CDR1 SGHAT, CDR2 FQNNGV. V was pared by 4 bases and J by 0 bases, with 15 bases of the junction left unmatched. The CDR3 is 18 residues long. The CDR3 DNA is TGTGCCAGCAGCTCTCTGAGGACCAGCGGGGTTAGCTCCTACGAGCAGTACTTC. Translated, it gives CASSSLRTSGVSSYEQYF.

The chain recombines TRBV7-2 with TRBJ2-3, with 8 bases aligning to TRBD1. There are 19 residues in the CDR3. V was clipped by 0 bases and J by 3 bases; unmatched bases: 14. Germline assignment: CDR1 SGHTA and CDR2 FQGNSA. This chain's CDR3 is CASSLAKGTGGVFTDTQYF. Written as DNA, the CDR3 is TGTGCCAGCAGCTTAGCGAAGGGGACAGGTGGGGTTTTTACAGATACGCAGTATTTT.

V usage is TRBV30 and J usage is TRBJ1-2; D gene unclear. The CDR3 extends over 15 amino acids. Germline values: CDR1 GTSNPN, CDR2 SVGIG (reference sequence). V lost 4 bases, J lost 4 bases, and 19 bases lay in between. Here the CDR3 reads CAWTRGQYAFYGYTF. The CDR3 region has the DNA TGTGCCTGGACTAGAGGCCAGTACGCTTTCTATGGCTACACCTTC.

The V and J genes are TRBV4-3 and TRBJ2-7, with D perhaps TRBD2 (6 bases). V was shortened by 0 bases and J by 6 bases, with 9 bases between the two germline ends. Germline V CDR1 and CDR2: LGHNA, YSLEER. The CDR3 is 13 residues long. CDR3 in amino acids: CASSQEAGSEQYF. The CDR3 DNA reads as TGCGCCAGCAGCCAAGAGGCGGGGTCCGAGCAGTACTTC.

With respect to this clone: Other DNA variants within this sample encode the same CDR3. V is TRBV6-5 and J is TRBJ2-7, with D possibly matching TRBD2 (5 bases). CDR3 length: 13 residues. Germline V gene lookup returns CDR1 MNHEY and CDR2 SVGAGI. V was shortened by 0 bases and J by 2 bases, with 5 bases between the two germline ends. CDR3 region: CASSYSGAYEQYF. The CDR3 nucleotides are TGTGCCAGCAGTTACTCGGGAGCCTACGAGCAGTACTTC.

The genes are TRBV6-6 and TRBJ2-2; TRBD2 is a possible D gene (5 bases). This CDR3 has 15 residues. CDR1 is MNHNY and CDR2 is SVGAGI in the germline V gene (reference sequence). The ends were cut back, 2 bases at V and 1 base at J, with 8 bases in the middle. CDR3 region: CASSYEGLNTGELFF. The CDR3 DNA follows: TGTGCCAGCAGTTACGAGGGCTTGAACACCGGGGAGCTGTTTTTT.

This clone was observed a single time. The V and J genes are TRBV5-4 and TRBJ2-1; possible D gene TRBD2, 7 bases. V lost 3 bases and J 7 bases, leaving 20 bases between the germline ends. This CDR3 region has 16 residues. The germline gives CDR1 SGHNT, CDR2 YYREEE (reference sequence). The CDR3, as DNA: TGTGCCAGCAGCTCCGGGGGGCAGGGTCTCGCAAATGAGCAGTTCTTC. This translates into CASSSGGQGLANEQFF.

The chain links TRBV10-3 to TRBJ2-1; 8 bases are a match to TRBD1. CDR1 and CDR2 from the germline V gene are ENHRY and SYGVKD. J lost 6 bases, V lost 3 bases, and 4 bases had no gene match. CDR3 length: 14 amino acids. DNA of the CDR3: TGTGCCATCAGTGAAGGACAGGGTAGCAATGAGCAGTTCTTC. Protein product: CAISEGQGSNEQFF.

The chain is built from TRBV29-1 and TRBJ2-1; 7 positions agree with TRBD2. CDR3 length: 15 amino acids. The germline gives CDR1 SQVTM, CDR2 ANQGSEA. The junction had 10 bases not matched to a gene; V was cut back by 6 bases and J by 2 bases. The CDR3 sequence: CSVAPTSDAYNEQFF. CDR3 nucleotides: TGCAGCGTAGCCCCCACTAGCGACGCCTACAATGAGCAGTTCTTC.

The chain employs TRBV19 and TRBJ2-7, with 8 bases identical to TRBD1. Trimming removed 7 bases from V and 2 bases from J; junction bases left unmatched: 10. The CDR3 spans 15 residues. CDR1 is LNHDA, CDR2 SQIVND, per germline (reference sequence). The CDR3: CASTAGQGPPYEQYF. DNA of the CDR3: TGTGCCAGTACCGCCGGACAGGGACCCCCCTACGAGCAGTACTTC.

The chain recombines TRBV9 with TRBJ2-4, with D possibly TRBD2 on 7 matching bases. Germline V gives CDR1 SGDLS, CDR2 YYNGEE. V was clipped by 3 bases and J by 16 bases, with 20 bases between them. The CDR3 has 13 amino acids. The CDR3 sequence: CASSGRGGGHLYF. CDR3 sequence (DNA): TGTGCCAGCAGCGGTCGTGGGGGGGGCCATCTCTACTTC.

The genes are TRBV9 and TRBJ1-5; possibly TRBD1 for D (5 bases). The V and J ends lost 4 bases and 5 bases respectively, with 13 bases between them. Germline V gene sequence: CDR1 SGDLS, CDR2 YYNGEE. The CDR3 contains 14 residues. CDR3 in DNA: TGTGCCAGCAGCCGGCGGGACTTTGATCAGCCCCAGCATTTT. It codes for CASSRRDFDQPQHF.